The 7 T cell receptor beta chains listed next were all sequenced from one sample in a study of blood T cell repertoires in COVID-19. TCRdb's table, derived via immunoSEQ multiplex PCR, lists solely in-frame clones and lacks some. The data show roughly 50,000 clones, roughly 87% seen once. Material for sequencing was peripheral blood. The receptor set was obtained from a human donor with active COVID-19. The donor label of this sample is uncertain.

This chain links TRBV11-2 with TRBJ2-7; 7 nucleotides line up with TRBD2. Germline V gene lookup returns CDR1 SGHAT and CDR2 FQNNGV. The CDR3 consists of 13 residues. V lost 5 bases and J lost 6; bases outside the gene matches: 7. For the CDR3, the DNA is TGTGCCAGCAGCGTGGGGGGGAGGGGCGAGCAGTACTTC. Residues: CASSVGGRGEQYF.

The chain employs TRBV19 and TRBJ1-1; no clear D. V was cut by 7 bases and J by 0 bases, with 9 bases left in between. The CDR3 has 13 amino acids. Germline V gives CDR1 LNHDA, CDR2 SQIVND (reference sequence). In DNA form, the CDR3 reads TGTGCCAGTATAGGGAGCCTGAACACTGAAGCTTTCTTT. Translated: CASIGSLNTEAFF.

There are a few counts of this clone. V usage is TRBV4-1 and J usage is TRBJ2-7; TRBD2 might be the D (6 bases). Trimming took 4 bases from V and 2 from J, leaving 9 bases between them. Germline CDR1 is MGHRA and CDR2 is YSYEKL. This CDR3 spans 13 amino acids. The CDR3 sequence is CASSPGRTYEQYF. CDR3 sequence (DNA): TGCGCCAGCAGCCCGGGGAGGACCTACGAGCAGTACTTC.

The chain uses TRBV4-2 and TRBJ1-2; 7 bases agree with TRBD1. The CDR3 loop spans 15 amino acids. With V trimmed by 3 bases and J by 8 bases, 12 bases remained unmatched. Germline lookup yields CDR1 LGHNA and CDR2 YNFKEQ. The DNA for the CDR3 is TGTGCCAGCAGCCAGGCCAGGGGGAGAGGGTACGGCTACACCTTC. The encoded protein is CASSQARGRGYGYTF.

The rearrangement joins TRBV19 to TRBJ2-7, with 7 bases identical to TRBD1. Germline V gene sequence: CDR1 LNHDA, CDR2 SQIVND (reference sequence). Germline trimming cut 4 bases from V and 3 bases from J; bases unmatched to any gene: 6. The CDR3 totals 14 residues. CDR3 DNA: TGTGCCAGTAGTAGGGAGACAGGGCGCTACGAGCAGTACTTC. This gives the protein CASSRETGRYEQYF.

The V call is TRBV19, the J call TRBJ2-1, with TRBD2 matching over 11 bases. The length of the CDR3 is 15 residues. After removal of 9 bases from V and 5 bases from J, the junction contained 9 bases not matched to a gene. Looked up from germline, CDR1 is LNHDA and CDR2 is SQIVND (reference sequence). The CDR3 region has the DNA TGTGCCAGGCATATAGCGGGGGGGATCAACAATGAGCAGTTCTTC. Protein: CARHIAGGINNEQFF.

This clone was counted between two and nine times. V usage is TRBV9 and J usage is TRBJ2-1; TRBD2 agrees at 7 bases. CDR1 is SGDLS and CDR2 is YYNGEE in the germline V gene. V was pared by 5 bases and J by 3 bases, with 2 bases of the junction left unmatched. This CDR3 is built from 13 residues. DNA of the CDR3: TGTGCCAGCAGTACTAGCGTCTACAATGAGCAGTTCTTC. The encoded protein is CASSTSVYNEQFF.